This T cell receptor beta chain was recovered during a study of shared clonotypes between healthy human individuals. Regarding the study as a whole: Around 5.4% of naive CD4 clonotypes were common to a handful of donors.

In the CD4+ fraction, cells were divided into CD45RA+ naive and CD45RA-negative memory subsets. V lost 6 bases, J lost 6 bases, and 7 bases stayed unmatched. From germline, CDR1 is MNHNY and CDR2 SVGAGI (reference sequence). The CDR3 totals 14 residues. Comments on this clone: Antigen unknown.

The study ran the assay at deep level. Investigators spread the genomic DNA of each subset evenly over several immunoSEQ plates. The repertoire was sequenced with immunoSEQ multiplex PCR; TCRdb's copy has only in-frame clones and lacks some. The table includes approximately 2.3 million clones, approximately 93% detected once. This chain uses TRBV6-6 with TRBJ2-3, with 9 bases that match TRBD2. The origin of this receptor is a man aged 18 to 30 in good health. Some clones in this sample may be carry-over from other donors' samples. The specimen sequenced was naive CD4+ T cells from PBMCs. The subset denotes: CD45RA+ positively selected. This CDR3 is CASSLLREGDTQYF. The CDR3 DNA is TGTGCCAGCAGCCTATTGCGGGAGGGGGATACGCAGTATTTT.